Listed below are T cell receptor beta chains from one sample, sequenced in a study of beta chain features in type 1 diabetes. Generated by immunoSEQ multiplex PCR, the TCRdb table keeps only in-frame clones and is missing some. The sample lists some 70,000 clones, more than 45% occurring once. The sequenced sample consisted of central memory CD4+ T cells from blood. The receptors come from a man aged 25 to 40 with type 1 diabetes. CDR3s include the opening cysteine and the closing phenylalanine or tryptophan. Fields, in order: J gene, clone size, CDR3 length, D gene, V gene, CDR3 protein, CDR3 DNA. The D gene is left open where the match is weak. Only part of the rows carry a size: once, few, many, or a class if the clone is expanded.

j_call: TRBJ2-1; clone_size: .; cdr3_length: 12; d_call: .; v_call: TRBV6-5; cdr3_aa: CASREGYNEQFF; cdr3_nt: TGTGCCAGCAGGGAGGGATACAATGAGCAGTTCTTC
j_call: TRBJ2-7; clone_size: once; cdr3_length: 15; d_call: TRBD2; v_call: TRBV5-4; cdr3_aa: CASSLVLAESYEQYF; cdr3_nt: TGTGCCAGCAGCTTGGTACTAGCGGAATCCTACGAGCAGTACTTC
j_call: TRBJ1-3; clone_size: few; cdr3_length: 11; d_call: .; v_call: TRBV6-6; cdr3_aa: CASSAGNTIYF; cdr3_nt: TGTGCCAGCAGCGCTGGAAACACCATATATTTT
j_call: TRBJ2-2; clone_size: .; cdr3_length: 12; d_call: .; v_call: TRBV2; cdr3_aa: CASSGGTGELFF; cdr3_nt: TGTGCCAGCAGTGGAGGGACCGGGGAGCTGTTTTTT
j_call: TRBJ2-3; clone_size: .; cdr3_length: 12; d_call: .; v_call: TRBV29-1; cdr3_aa: CSVEEGADTQYF; cdr3_nt: TGCAGCGTTGAAGAGGGCGCAGATACGCAGTATTTT
j_call: TRBJ2-7; clone_size: few; cdr3_length: 14; d_call: .; v_call: TRBV5-1; cdr3_aa: CASSLEGGRYEQYF; cdr3_nt: TGCGCCAGCAGCTTGGAAGGAGGGAGGTACGAGCAGTACTTC
j_call: TRBJ2-1; clone_size: once; cdr3_length: 14; d_call: .; v_call: TRBV7-6; cdr3_aa: CASSFGPTYNEQFF; cdr3_nt: TGTGCCAGCAGCTTTGGCCCAACCTACAATGAGCAGTTCTTC
j_call: TRBJ2-3; clone_size: .; cdr3_length: 15; d_call: TRBD2; v_call: TRBV6-1; cdr3_aa: CASRALGTSGTSQYF; cdr3_nt: TGTGCCAGCAGGGCACTCGGGACTAGCGGGACGTCGCAGTATTTT
j_call: TRBJ1-1; clone_size: few; cdr3_length: 13; d_call: TRBD1; v_call: TRBV2; cdr3_aa: CASRPGQGTEAFF; cdr3_nt: TGTGCCAGCAGGCCAGGACAGGGAACTGAAGCTTTCTTT
j_call: TRBJ1-2; clone_size: .; cdr3_length: 12; d_call: TRBD1; v_call: TRBV30; cdr3_aa: CAWSVTGDGYTF; cdr3_nt: TGTGCCTGGAGTGTAACAGGGGACGGCTACACCTTC
j_call: TRBJ2-7; clone_size: .; cdr3_length: 14; d_call: .; v_call: TRBV2; cdr3_aa: CASRPSSSSYEQYF; cdr3_nt: TGTGCCAGCAGACCCAGTTCCTCCTCCTACGAGCAGTACTTC
j_call: TRBJ2-2; clone_size: .; cdr3_length: 14; d_call: .; v_call: TRBV5-1; cdr3_aa: CASSLGQSGLKLFF; cdr3_nt: TGCGCCAGCAGCTTGGGACAGAGTGGTTTGAAGCTGTTTTTT
j_call: TRBJ2-2; clone_size: .; cdr3_length: 14; d_call: .; v_call: TRBV10-3; cdr3_aa: CATRGTPNTGELFF; cdr3_nt: TGTGCCACTCGCGGGACTCCGAACACCGGGGAGCTGTTTTTT
j_call: TRBJ2-3; clone_size: .; cdr3_length: 14; d_call: TRBD1; v_call: TRBV7-9; cdr3_aa: CASSTGQGPDTQYF; cdr3_nt: TGTGCCAGCAGCACTGGACAGGGCCCAGATACGCAGTATTTT
j_call: TRBJ2-2; clone_size: .; cdr3_length: 17; d_call: TRBD2; v_call: TRBV7-2; cdr3_aa: CASSPQGLAGGAGELFF; cdr3_nt: TGTGCCAGCAGCCCCCAGGGACTAGCGGGAGGGGCCGGGGAGCTGTTTTTT
j_call: TRBJ2-3; clone_size: .; cdr3_length: 14; d_call: TRBD2; v_call: TRBV7-2; cdr3_aa: CASSLEGGGDTQYF; cdr3_nt: TGTGCCAGCAGCTTAGAGGGCGGGGGGGATACGCAGTATTTT
j_call: TRBJ2-2; clone_size: few; cdr3_length: 13; d_call: TRBD1; v_call: TRBV29-1; cdr3_aa: CSVRDRNTGELFF; cdr3_nt: TGCAGCGTCCGGGACAGGAACACCGGGGAGCTGTTTTTT
j_call: TRBJ2-1; clone_size: .; cdr3_length: 17; d_call: TRBD2; v_call: TRBV11-3; cdr3_aa: CASSFGLAGAPINEQFF; cdr3_nt: TGTGCCAGCAGCTTTGGACTAGCGGGGGCGCCTATCAATGAGCAGTTCTTC
j_call: TRBJ2-5; clone_size: .; cdr3_length: 11; d_call: .; v_call: TRBV18; cdr3_aa: CATRREETQYF; cdr3_nt: TGTGCCACCCGAAGAGAGGAGACCCAGTACTTC
j_call: TRBJ2-7; clone_size: few; cdr3_length: 14; d_call: .; v_call: TRBV7-2; cdr3_aa: CASSLTSGQYEQYF; cdr3_nt: TGTGCCAGCAGCTTAACCTCTGGACAGTACGAGCAGTACTTC
j_call: TRBJ2-1; clone_size: few; cdr3_length: 16; d_call: .; v_call: TRBV6-5; cdr3_aa: CASSSSSASSYNEQFF; cdr3_nt: TGTGCCAGCAGTTCTAGTTCGGCCAGCTCCTACAATGAGCAGTTCTTC
j_call: TRBJ2-5; clone_size: .; cdr3_length: 15; d_call: TRBD1; v_call: TRBV5-1; cdr3_aa: CASRFPTGPEETQYF; cdr3_nt: TGCGCCAGCAGGTTCCCGACAGGGCCCGAAGAGACCCAGTACTTC
j_call: TRBJ1-6; clone_size: .; cdr3_length: 15; d_call: .; v_call: TRBV7-9; cdr3_aa: CASSPLDRPGTPLHF; cdr3_nt: TGTGCCAGCAGCCCCCTTGACAGGCCGGGGACACCCCTCCACTTT
j_call: TRBJ2-7; clone_size: few; cdr3_length: 13; d_call: .; v_call: TRBV10-2; cdr3_aa: CASRAGSVYEQYF; cdr3_nt: TGCGCCAGCCGGGCCGGGAGCGTCTACGAGCAGTACTTC
j_call: TRBJ1-5; clone_size: .; cdr3_length: 12; d_call: .; v_call: TRBV6-1; cdr3_aa: CASSRFNQPQHF; cdr3_nt: TGTGCCAGCAGTCGGTTCAATCAGCCCCAGCATTTT
j_call: TRBJ2-2; clone_size: .; cdr3_length: 15; d_call: TRBD1; v_call: TRBV6-6; cdr3_aa: CASSDSGTGTGELFF; cdr3_nt: TGTGCCAGCAGTGACTCCGGGACAGGAACCGGGGAGCTGTTTTTT
j_call: TRBJ1-2; clone_size: few; cdr3_length: 15; d_call: .; v_call: TRBV18; cdr3_aa: CASSPGQGLGYGYTF; cdr3_nt: TGTGCCAGCTCACCTGGCCAGGGGTTGGGCTATGGCTACACCTTC
j_call: TRBJ2-5; clone_size: .; cdr3_length: 14; d_call: TRBD1; v_call: TRBV18; cdr3_aa: CASSQRTGEETQYF; cdr3_nt: TGTGCCAGCTCTCAGAGGACAGGGGAAGAGACCCAGTACTTC
j_call: TRBJ2-5; clone_size: few; cdr3_length: 14; d_call: TRBD1; v_call: TRBV6-9; cdr3_aa: CASSRETGVETQYF; cdr3_nt: TGTGCCAGCAGCCGTGAGACAGGGGTTGAGACCCAGTACTTC
j_call: TRBJ2-4; clone_size: .; cdr3_length: 12; d_call: TRBD2; v_call: TRBV7-2; cdr3_aa: CASSLGLAVQYF; cdr3_nt: TGTGCCAGCAGCTTAGGACTAGCGGTTCAGTACTTC
j_call: TRBJ2-3; clone_size: .; cdr3_length: 16; d_call: TRBD2; v_call: TRBV7-2; cdr3_aa: CASSSRWRELLDTQYF; cdr3_nt: TGTGCCAGCAGCTCCCGTTGGCGGGAGTTATTAGATACGCAGTATTTT
j_call: TRBJ2-5; clone_size: once; cdr3_length: 13; d_call: .; v_call: TRBV6-5; cdr3_aa: CASSYNSQETQYF; cdr3_nt: TGTGCCAGCAGTTACAACAGCCAAGAGACCCAGTACTTC
j_call: TRBJ2-3; clone_size: .; cdr3_length: 13; d_call: TRBD2; v_call: TRBV6-5; cdr3_aa: CASKETSEDTQYF; cdr3_nt: TGTGCCAGCAAGGAGACTAGCGAAGATACGCAGTATTTT
j_call: TRBJ2-1; clone_size: .; cdr3_length: 16; d_call: TRBD2; v_call: TRBV7-8; cdr3_aa: CASSQLRGSSTNEQFF; cdr3_nt: TGTGCCAGCAGTCAACTACGCGGGAGTTCAACCAATGAGCAGTTCTTC
j_call: TRBJ2-7; clone_size: .; cdr3_length: 15; d_call: TRBD1; v_call: TRBV9; cdr3_aa: CASSLTPGQGMKQYF; cdr3_nt: TGTGCCAGCAGCCTGACCCCGGGACAGGGCATGAAGCAGTACTTC
j_call: TRBJ2-2; clone_size: .; cdr3_length: 16; d_call: .; v_call: TRBV27; cdr3_aa: CASSLSHYRDVGELFF; cdr3_nt: TGTGCCAGCAGTTTATCCCATTACAGGGATGTCGGGGAGCTGTTTTTT
j_call: TRBJ2-7; clone_size: .; cdr3_length: 14; d_call: TRBD2; v_call: TRBV28; cdr3_aa: CASSLGGSSYEQYF; cdr3_nt: TGTGCCAGCAGTTTGGGCGGGAGCTCCTACGAGCAGTACTTC
j_call: TRBJ2-1; clone_size: .; cdr3_length: 15; d_call: TRBD2; v_call: TRBV30; cdr3_aa: CAWSRGTGGANEQFF; cdr3_nt: TGTGCCTGGAGTAGGGGAACGGGAGGGGCCAATGAGCAGTTCTTC
j_call: TRBJ1-1; clone_size: few; cdr3_length: 14; d_call: .; v_call: TRBV6-6; cdr3_aa: CASGRSRGNTEAFF; cdr3_nt: TGTGCCAGCGGACGATCAAGGGGCAACACTGAAGCTTTCTTT
j_call: TRBJ2-5; clone_size: .; cdr3_length: 13; d_call: .; v_call: TRBV11-2; cdr3_aa: CASSYAPGETQYF; cdr3_nt: TGTGCCAGCAGTTACGCGCCGGGAGAGACCCAGTACTTC
j_call: TRBJ2-7; clone_size: .; cdr3_length: 16; d_call: .; v_call: TRBV5-1; cdr3_aa: CASSSAGLSLQAEQYF; cdr3_nt: TGCGCCAGCAGCAGTGCGGGACTCTCCTTGCAGGCCGAGCAGTACTTC
j_call: TRBJ2-2; clone_size: .; cdr3_length: 14; d_call: .; v_call: TRBV5-8; cdr3_aa: CASSFERETGELFF; cdr3_nt: TGTGCCAGCAGCTTTGAACGGGAGACCGGGGAGCTGTTTTTT
j_call: TRBJ2-3; clone_size: few; cdr3_length: 16; d_call: .; v_call: TRBV5-4; cdr3_aa: CASSFSPGVTTDTQYF; cdr3_nt: TGTGCCAGCAGCTTTTCCCCCGGAGTAACCACAGATACGCAGTATTTT
j_call: TRBJ1-4; clone_size: .; cdr3_length: 14; d_call: .; v_call: TRBV19; cdr3_aa: CASSLTVGTEKLFF; cdr3_nt: TGTGCCAGTAGTTTGACAGTGGGAACTGAAAAACTGTTTTTT
j_call: TRBJ2-7; clone_size: .; cdr3_length: 15; d_call: TRBD2; v_call: TRBV7-2; cdr3_aa: CASSLGGLSSYEQYF; cdr3_nt: TGTGCCAGCAGCTTGGGGGGGTTGAGCTCCTACGAGCAGTACTTC
j_call: TRBJ1-5; clone_size: .; cdr3_length: 15; d_call: .; v_call: TRBV5-1; cdr3_aa: CASSLGLGSWPLQHF; cdr3_nt: TGCGCCAGCAGCTTGGGTCTAGGCAGTTGGCCGCTACAGCATTTT
j_call: TRBJ2-7; clone_size: once; cdr3_length: 12; d_call: .; v_call: TRBV19; cdr3_aa: CASRNREYEQYF; cdr3_nt: TGTGCCAGCCGAAACAGGGAGTATGAGCAGTACTTC
j_call: TRBJ2-5; clone_size: .; cdr3_length: 13; d_call: .; v_call: TRBV11-3; cdr3_aa: CASSPHSQETQYF; cdr3_nt: TGTGCCAGCAGCCCCCACAGCCAAGAGACCCAGTACTTC
j_call: TRBJ2-7; clone_size: .; cdr3_length: 14; d_call: TRBD2; v_call: TRBV10-1; cdr3_aa: CASSLSGTSGEQYF; cdr3_nt: TGCGCCAGCAGCCTGTCCGGGACTAGCGGCGAGCAGTACTTC
j_call: TRBJ1-5; clone_size: few; cdr3_length: 15; d_call: .; v_call: TRBV5-1; cdr3_aa: CASSLGTTSNQPQHF; cdr3_nt: TGCGCCAGCAGCTTGGGGACAACTAGCAATCAGCCCCAGCATTTT
j_call: TRBJ2-5; clone_size: .; cdr3_length: 14; d_call: TRBD1; v_call: TRBV5-1; cdr3_aa: CASSQGTGKETQYF; cdr3_nt: TGCGCCAGCAGTCAAGGGACAGGGAAGGAGACCCAGTACTTC
j_call: TRBJ1-2; clone_size: .; cdr3_length: 15; d_call: TRBD1; v_call: TRBV2; cdr3_aa: CASRNDRGQNYGYTF; cdr3_nt: TGTGCCAGCAGAAACGACAGGGGGCAGAACTATGGCTACACCTTC
j_call: TRBJ1-1; clone_size: .; cdr3_length: 14; d_call: .; v_call: TRBV5-5; cdr3_aa: CASSRGQLNTEAFF; cdr3_nt: TGTGCCAGCAGCCGGGGACAACTGAACACTGAAGCTTTCTTT
j_call: TRBJ1-1; clone_size: .; cdr3_length: 16; d_call: .; v_call: TRBV19; cdr3_aa: CASQVKGRLRDTEAFF; cdr3_nt: TGTGCCAGTCAGGTCAAGGGTCGACTCAGGGACACTGAAGCTTTCTTT
j_call: TRBJ2-2; clone_size: .; cdr3_length: 15; d_call: TRBD2; v_call: TRBV29-1; cdr3_aa: CSVGQGLAYTGELFF; cdr3_nt: TGCAGCGTTGGGCAGGGACTAGCTTACACCGGGGAGCTGTTTTTT
j_call: TRBJ1-4; clone_size: .; cdr3_length: 14; d_call: .; v_call: TRBV18; cdr3_aa: CASSPPDRNEKLFF; cdr3_nt: TGTGCCAGCTCACCACCCGACAGGAATGAAAAACTGTTTTTT
j_call: TRBJ1-1; clone_size: .; cdr3_length: 11; d_call: .; v_call: TRBV19; cdr3_aa: CASAGFNEAFF; cdr3_nt: TGTGCCAGTGCAGGGTTCAATGAAGCTTTCTTT
j_call: TRBJ2-3; clone_size: once; cdr3_length: 13; d_call: .; v_call: TRBV11-2; cdr3_aa: CASRRVGKDTQYF; cdr3_nt: TGTGCCAGCAGGAGGGTTGGAAAAGATACGCAGTATTTT